A selection of T cell receptor beta chains follows, all from one sample in a study of human T cells and chemical hapten exposure. TCRdb independently ran MiXCR on the RACE reads; one entry per CDR3 protein. Altogether fewer than 55,000 distinct CDR3 sequences are present, 9.9% being singletons, with the ten largest covering roughly 15%. The specimen was whole blood, collected in connection with sensitization to the hapten diphenylcyclopropenone (DPC). The receptors were gathered from a woman aged 40 to 50 with alopecia areata. Some clones in this sample may be carry-over from other donors' samples. The CDR3 runs from the conserved cysteine through the conserved F or W. D genes are given only for firm matches. Size is omitted from some rows. Given values are once, few, many or a class for expanded clones.

clone_size j_call v_call d_call cdr3_nt cdr3_aa
- TRBJ2-1 TRBV28 - TGTGCCAGCACCCTCGGCGGAGAGCAGTTCTTC CASTLGGEQFF
many TRBJ2-1 TRBV6-6 - TGTGCCGTTCAGGGGCCCGATGAGCAGTTCTTC CAVQGPDEQFF
many TRBJ2-1 TRBV6-5 TRBD2 TGTGCCAGCAGGCTTACCACCAGCGGGAGTCACAATGAGCAGTTCTTC CASRLTTSGSHNEQFF
many TRBJ2-2 TRBV15 TRBD1 TGTGCCACCAGCAGAGATCCCCAGGGGGCCGGGGAGCTGTTTTTT CATSRDPQGAGELFF
many TRBJ1-5 TRBV20-1 - TGCAGTGCTAGAGATGAATTAGGGACGGATAATCAGCCCCAGCATTTT CSARDELGTDNQPQHF
many TRBJ2-3 TRBV4-2 TRBD2 TGTGCCAGCAGCCAAGCCCGGGGGGGCGTAGATACGCAGTATTTT CASSQARGGVDTQYF
many TRBJ2-5 TRBV29-1 TRBD1 TGCAGCGTTGTACAGGGGTCGGGAGAGACCCAGTACTTC CSVVQGSGETQYF
many TRBJ1-1 TRBV20-1 - TGCAGTGCTAGAGCCCAGGGAGGGGGCACTGAAGCTTTCTTT CSARAQGGGTEAFF
many TRBJ2-3 TRBV5-6 - TGTGCCAGCAGCTTGGATGGGGTAGATACGCAGTATTTT CASSLDGVDTQYF
few TRBJ1-2 TRBV6-6 - TGTGCCAGCAGTTACGAACAGACCTCTAACTATGGCTACACCTTC CASSYEQTSNYGYTF
many TRBJ1-5 TRBV5-5 TRBD1 TGTGCCAGCAGCTTGACAGGGGGCGATCAGCCCCAGCATTTT CASSLTGGDQPQHF
few TRBJ2-5 TRBV2 - TGTGCCACCAGCCAAGAGACCCAGTACTTC CATSQETQYF
many TRBJ1-5 TRBV18 TRBD1 TGTGCCAGCTCACCCGGGACAGCTCTTTGGGGCAATCAGCCCCAGCATTTT CASSPGTALWGNQPQHF
- TRBJ2-7 TRBV28 - TGTGCCAGCAGTTTAACGGTGCCCTACGAGCAGTACTTC CASSLTVPYEQYF
few TRBJ1-6 TRBV6-5 TRBD1 TGTGCCAGCAGTTACACAGGGGGCCAGGGGTCACCCCTCCACTTT CASSYTGGQGSPLHF
few TRBJ2-3 TRBV4-1 TRBD2 TGCGCCAGCAGCCAAGATCACGGACTAGCGTTATCAGATACGCAGTATTTT CASSQDHGLALSDTQYF
few TRBJ2-1 TRBV9 - TGTGCCAGCAGCCCGCAATGGGGGGGGGCCCGCAATGAGCAGTTCTTC CASSPQWGGARNEQFF
- TRBJ1-1 TRBV6-1 TRBD1 TGTGCCAGCAGCCGGGACAGGGACGGGCGTGGCACTGAAGCTTTCTTT CASSRDRDGRGTEAFF
many TRBJ2-3 TRBV27 - TGTGCCAGCAGCTACCGGGCGGGTCTGATAAGCACAGATACGCAGTATTTT CASSYRAGLISTDTQYF
- TRBJ2-1 TRBV20-1 TRBD2 TGCAGTGCTAGATCTGCTAGCGGGGGGTCTAAGGTTGAGCAGTTCTTC CSARSASGGSKVEQFF